This T cell receptor beta chain is from a study of blood T cell repertoires in COVID-19. Study-level information: COVID-19 samples, acute and convalescent, were from the United States, Italy and Spain.

Authors' methods: Nucleated cell counts were estimated from reference gene primer amplification. Sequenced by immunoSEQ multiplex PCR; TCRdb stores in-frame clones only, minus some. The V and J calls and clone size are taken from that table; D and trimming were inferred from the DNA. The table has 120,000 or so clones, 65% to 85% seen once. The V and J ends lost 3 bases and 1 base respectively, with 12 bases between them. Germline V CDR1 and CDR2: MDHEN, SYDVKM. The CDR3 covers 15 residues. The receptor's source is a man older than 75 with active or convalescent COVID-19. What was sequenced was peripheral blood. This chain links TRBV28 with TRBJ1-1; weak D call: TRBD1 (5 bases). The CDR3 sequence is CASSFLGAANTEAFF. DNA for the CDR3: TGTGCCAGCAGTTTTTTAGGGGCCGCGAACACTGAAGCTTTCTTT.